This passage covers 30 T cell receptor beta chains from one sample sequenced in a study of Graves' ophthalmopathy and Graves' hyperthyroidism. CDR3 regions of TCR beta were amplified from RNA transcripts. First-round RT-PCR used HTBI primers; second-round multiplex PCR followed. MiXCR, applied by TCRdb to the multiplex PCR reads, yields one record per CDR3 protein. This sample has approximately 480,000 distinct CDR3 sequences, with 13% to 15% found just once. The sequencing sample was made of blood. The receptors were gathered from a woman aged 30 to 39 with Graves' ophthalmopathy.

In its sample, this clonotype was seen a few times. The chain couples TRBV2 to TRBJ2-7; D ambiguous. The CDR3 has 12 residues. V lost 8 bases and J 2 bases, leaving 10 bases between the germline ends. Looked up from germline, CDR1 is SNHLY and CDR2 is FYNNEI. The CDR3 DNA is TGTGCCAGCCGCCAGGTGGCCTACGAGCAGTACTTC. This codes for CASRQVAYEQYF.

This clonotype was seen many times. V gene TRBV6-1 combines with J gene TRBJ2-7; D possibly uses TRBD1 or TRBD2 (5 bases each). Germline V lookup: CDR1 MNHNS, CDR2 SASEGT. This CDR3 region has 15 residues. The V end was cut by 2 bases, the J end by 7 bases, with 18 bases between. CDR3 region: CASSEWGPGHGEQYF. CDR3 sequence (DNA): TGTGCCAGCAGTGAATGGGGCCCGGGGCATGGGGAGCAGTACTTC.

This clonotype appeared many times. The chain carries TRBV12-3 or TRBV12-4 and TRBJ1-5; possible D gene TRBD1, 5 bases. Trimming took off 6 bases at V and 5 bases at J, with 14 bases between the two ends. There are 14 residues in the CDR3. The CDR3 spells CASSPGGGDQPQHF. Written as DNA, the CDR3 is TGTGCCAGCAGCCCCGGGGGGGGTGATCAGCCCCAGCATTTT.

This sequence joins TRBV28 and TRBJ2-2; 13 nucleotides agree with TRBD2. V was pared by 7 bases and J by 0 bases, with 5 bases of the junction left unmatched. Per the germline V gene, CDR1 is MDHEN and CDR2 is SYDVKM. The CDR3 is made up of 17 amino acids. The CDR3 loop is CASTPGLAGSNTGELFF. The CDR3 nucleotides are TGTGCCAGCACCCCGGGACTAGCGGGATCGAACACCGGGGAGCTGTTTTTT. Together with reference TRBV28 and TRBJ2-2, the CDR3 gives the full variable domain: DVKVTQSSRYLVKRTGEKVFLECVQDMDHENMFWYRQDPGLGLRLIYFSYDVKMKEKGDIPEGYSVSREKKERFSLILESASTNQTSMYLCASTPGLAGSNTGELFFGEGSRLTVL.

This clonotype has a count of ten or more. The gene calls are TRBV6-1 and TRBJ1-5; D is unresolved. This CDR3 spans 17 amino acids. CDR1 and CDR2 from the germline V gene are MNHNS and SASEGT. V was trimmed by 2 bases and J by 0 bases, leaving 14 bases between them. CDR3 residues: CASSEFTARYSNQPQHF. As DNA, the CDR3 is TGTGCCAGCAGTGAATTTACGGCAAGATATAGCAATCAGCCCCAGCATTTT.

In this sample, this clonotype turned up many times. This chain uses TRBV7-9 with TRBJ2-5, with a tentative D call TRBD1 (8 bases). CDR1 and CDR2 from the germline V gene are SEHNR and FQNEAQ (reference sequence). The CDR3 is 13 amino acids. V lost 8 bases and J lost 5, with 15 bases in between. The CDR3 DNA is TGTGCCAGCGTACTACAGGGGGGGGAGACCCAGTACTTC. It specifies CASVLQGGETQYF.

This clonotype came up many times. J is TRBJ2-5 and V is TRBV12-3 or TRBV12-4; D is unclear. The V end lost 3 bases, the J end lost 4 bases, and 6 bases lay between the germline ends. The CDR3 extends over 12 amino acids. CDR3 sequence: CASSFFRETQYF. CDR3 bases: TGTGCCAGCAGTTTTTTCCGAGAGACCCAGTACTTC.

This clonotype came up a few times. The chain employs TRBV6-1 and TRBJ1-5; no firm D call. From germline, CDR1 is MNHNS and CDR2 SASEGT. Trimming pared 4 bases from V and 2 bases from J, leaving 12 bases between. This CDR3 spans 15 amino acids. In DNA form, the CDR3 reads TGTGCCAGCAGTGCCCTCGACACCCGCAATCAGCCCCAGCATTTT. The encoded protein is CASSALDTRNQPQHF.

This clonotype was seen ten or more times. The chain has TRBV7-2 and TRBJ1-2; D gene unclear. Per germline, CDR1 SGHTA and CDR2 FQGNSA. V was trimmed by 1 base and J by 6 bases, leaving 6 bases between them. The CDR3 is made up of 12 amino acids. The CDR3 DNA sequence: TGTGCCAGCAGCTTAGGGGTCGATGGCTACACCTTC. Its protein is CASSLGVDGYTF.

This clonotype was counted ten times or more. V and J are TRBV19 and TRBJ1-5; maybe TRBD1 (5 bases). Germline assignment: CDR1 LNHDA and CDR2 SQIVND (reference sequence). The CDR3 spans 17 residues. Trimming stripped 7 bases from V and 0 bases from J, with 19 bases between. In DNA form, the CDR3 reads TGTGCCAGTACTGAGAAACTGCGACAGCATAGCAATCAGCCCCAGCATTTT. Protein product: CASTEKLRQHSNQPQHF.

This clonotype has at least ten counts. The chain joins TRBV7-2 to TRBJ2-6; tentative D call: TRBD2 (5 bases). Trimming cost V 2 bases and J 0 bases, with 8 bases left between them. In germline, CDR1 is SGHTA, CDR2 FQGNSA. This CDR3 region has 16 residues. The CDR3 spells CASSLRRGSGANVLTF. In DNA, the CDR3 is TGTGCCAGCAGCTTACGCCGGGGCTCTGGGGCCAACGTCCTGACTTTC. The whole variable domain, filled in from reference TRBV7-2 and TRBJ2-6, reads GAGVSQSPSNKVTEKGKDVELRCDPISGHTALYWYRQSLGQGLEFLIYFQGNSAPDKSGLPSDRFSAERTGGSVSTLTIQRTQQEDSAVYLCASSLRRGSGANVLTFGAGSRLTVL.

This clonotype appeared many times. V and J are TRBV5-1 and TRBJ2-5, with a possible D match to TRBD1 (5 bases). CDR3 length: 14 residues. Per germline, CDR1 SGHRS and CDR2 YFSETQ. V dropped 5 bases and J dropped 1 base, with 12 bases sitting between them. CDR3 sequence reads: CASSSPQVQETQYF. The CDR3 DNA sequence: TGCGCCAGCAGTTCTCCACAGGTCCAAGAGACCCAGTACTTC.

This sequence joins TRBV30 and TRBJ2-7; TRBD1 is a possible D gene (6 bases). Trimming cost V 1 base and J 5 bases, with 12 bases left between them. The CDR3 runs to 13 residues. The germline V gene has CDR1 GTSNPN and CDR2 SVGIG (reference sequence). CDR3 in amino acids: CAWSAARGNEQYF. The CDR3, as DNA: TGTGCCTGGAGTGCCGCCAGGGGCAACGAGCAGTACTTC.

The table lists this clonotype with many counts. The V gene is TRBV6-1, the J gene TRBJ1-3; 9 bases line up with TRBD1. V gave up 7 bases and J gave up 3 bases; unmatched junction bases: 10. This CDR3 contains 16 residues. Looked up from germline, CDR1 is MNHNS and CDR2 is SASEGT. The CDR3 DNA is TGTGCCAGCACCGGACAGGGGACGGACTTTGGAAACACCATATATTTT. It codes for CASTGQGTDFGNTIYF.

This clonotype was counted a few times. The chain has TRBV19 and TRBJ1-5, with a possible D match to TRBD1 (5 bases). The CDR3 has 16 residues. Germline values: CDR1 LNHDA, CDR2 SQIVND (reference sequence). V lost 2 bases and J 3 bases, leaving 14 bases between the germline ends. CDR3 in DNA: TGTGCCAGTAGTATAAGGCGCCAGGGTAACAATCAGCCCCAGCATTTT. Protein product: CASSIRRQGNNQPQHF.

The sample holds many counts of this clonotype. The chain combines TRBV28 with TRBJ1-5, with TRBD1 identical over 11 bases. The V and J ends lost 10 bases and 3 bases, in that order; junction bases with no gene match: 8. CDR3 length equals 15 residues. CDR1 and CDR2 from the germline V gene are MDHEN and SYDVKM. Here the CDR3 reads CATFTDRGPNQPQHF. In DNA, the CDR3 is TGTGCCACCTTCACGGACAGGGGGCCCAATCAGCCCCAGCATTTT.

This clonotype was seen at least ten times. The junction differs from germline at one of its ends, possibly a read error. The rearrangement links TRBV6-5 to TRBJ2-4; tentative D call: TRBD2 (6 bases). The germline V gene has CDR1 MNHEY and CDR2 SVGAGI. This CDR3 is 13 amino acids long. CDR3 protein: CASRSRGRNIKYF. The CDR3 coding sequence is TGTGCCAGCAGGTCGCGGGGAAGGAACATTAAGTACTTC.

This rearrangement joins TRBV7-8 to TRBJ1-1, with D possibly being TRBD1 (6 bases). The CDR3 runs to 17 residues. CDR1 and CDR2 from the germline V gene are SGHVS and FQNEAQ. Trimming removed 7 bases from V and 0 bases from J, with 21 bases in between. DNA of the CDR3: TGTGCCAGCATACCTCAGGGGACAATGAGAATGAACACTGAAGCTTTCTTT. Translation gives CASIPQGTMRMNTEAFF. Together with reference TRBV7-8 and TRBJ1-1, the CDR3 gives the full variable domain: GAGVSQSPRYKVAKRGQDVALRCDPISGHVSLFWYQQALGQGPEFLTYFQNEAQLDKSGLPSDRFFAERPEGSVSTLKIQRTQQEDSAVYLCASIPQGTMRMNTEAFFGQGTRLTVV.

V gene TRBV6-1 combines with J gene TRBJ2-7, with 9 nucleotides matching TRBD1. This CDR3 has 16 residues. Germline CDR1 MNHNS, CDR2 SASEGT. The V gene end was trimmed by 1 base and the J gene end by 4 bases; junction bases not matched to a gene: 8. CDR3 residues: CASSEELGTGRYEQYF. The CDR3 DNA follows: TGTGCCAGCAGTGAAGAGTTGGGGACAGGGAGATACGAGCAGTACTTC.

In its sample, this clonotype was seen a few times. The J gene is TRBJ2-7, the V gene TRBV11-3; no reliable D call. Germline V lookup: CDR1 SGHNT, CDR2 YENEEA. V was trimmed by 5 bases and J by 6 bases, leaving 11 bases between them. The CDR3 consists of 12 residues. The CDR3 sequence: CASSLRSGEQYF. CDR3 coding DNA: TGTGCCAGCAGCCTCCGATCTGGCGAGCAGTACTTC.

J is TRBJ2-2 and V is TRBV3-1, with a possible D match to TRBD2 (6 bases). Between the trimmed V and J ends, which lost 4 bases and 1 base, there was a span of 13 bases. There are 16 residues in the CDR3. Germline CDR1 is LGHDT and CDR2 is YNNKEL (reference sequence). The CDR3 loop reads CASSLRDSMNTGELFF. The DNA for the CDR3 is TGTGCCAGCAGCCTTAGGGACTCCATGAACACCGGGGAGCTGTTTTTT.

The chain is built from TRBV2 and TRBJ2-7; D is perhaps TRBD2 (6 bases). V gave up 4 bases and J gave up 2 bases, with 12 bases separating them. The CDR3 spans 14 residues. Germline V gene data show CDR1 as SNHLY and CDR2 as FYNNEI. CDR3 nucleotide sequence: TGTGCCAGCAGTGTCCGGGGGACCACCTACGAGCAGTACTTC. Its protein product is CASSVRGTTYEQYF.

This clonotype has a count of ten or more. The gene calls are TRBV6-5 and TRBJ1-1; tentatively, D is TRBD1 (5 bases). CDR1 is MNHEY, CDR2 SVGAGI, per germline. This CDR3 contains 14 residues. Trimming left V 9 bases short and J 4 bases short, with 18 bases between. The CDR3 sequence: CASRGDWVSTEAFF. As DNA, the CDR3 is TGTGCCAGTAGGGGAGATTGGGTCAGCACTGAAGCTTTCTTT.

This clonotype was observed at least ten times. The J gene is TRBJ2-5, the V gene TRBV3-1, with D perhaps TRBD2 (5 bases). V was shortened by 5 bases and J by 0 bases, with 13 bases between the two germline ends. This CDR3 spans 15 amino acids. The V gene's germline CDR1 is LGHDT and CDR2 YNNKEL (reference sequence). The CDR3 here is CASSTDFTYQETQYF. The DNA for the CDR3 is TGTGCCAGCAGCACGGACTTCACGTACCAAGAGACCCAGTACTTC.

This clonotype occurred a few times. The chain uses TRBV7-8 and TRBJ2-2; 9 nucleotides agree with TRBD2. The germline CDR1 and CDR2 sequences are SGHVS and FQNEAQ. The length of the CDR3 is 17 residues. J gave up 9 bases and V 1 base, and 12 bases lay outside the gene matches. The CDR3 loop is CASSLVHLGGGARELFF. CDR3 DNA sequence: TGTGCCAGCAGCTTAGTACATTTGGGCGGGGGGGCCCGGGAGCTGTTTTTT. Full variable domain (rest looked up from reference TRBV7-8 and TRBJ2-2): GAGVSQSPRYKVAKRGQDVALRCDPISGHVSLFWYQQALGQGPEFLTYFQNEAQLDKSGLPSDRFFAERPEGSVSTLKIQRTQQEDSAVYLCASSLVHLGGGARELFFGEGSRLTVL.

The CDR3 sequence: CASSLAFPGERMNTEAFF. The CDR3, as DNA: TGCGCCAGCAGCTTGGCCTTCCCGGGAGAAAGGATGAACACTGAAGCTTTCTTT. The chain combines TRBV5-1 with TRBJ1-1; no firm D call. Germline values: CDR1 SGHRS, CDR2 YFSETQ. CDR3 length: 18 amino acids. V lost 0 bases and J lost 0, with 18 bases in between.

This clonotype was counted many times. J is TRBJ2-7 and V is TRBV20-1, with D maybe TRBD2 (7 bases). With 3 bases removed from V and 3 bases from J, the gap between germline ends came to 12 bases. The germline gives CDR1 DFQATT, CDR2 SNEGSKA (reference sequence). The CDR3 has 13 residues. The CDR3 sequence is CSARVGGGYEQYF. The CDR3 DNA reads TGCAGTGCTAGGGTAGGGGGGGGCTACGAGCAGTACTTC.

This clonotype was recorded many times. This sequence joins TRBV29-1 and TRBJ2-7, with TRBD1 identical over 11 bases. V lost 7 bases, J lost 2 bases, and 7 bases stayed unmatched. The CDR3 is made up of 14 amino acids. CDR1 and CDR2 (germline): SQVTM, ANQGSEA. DNA of the CDR3: TGCAGCGCAGGACAGGGGGCTGTAACCTACGAGCAGTACTTC. Translating gives CSAGQGAVTYEQYF.

This clonotype was found many times. The V and J genes are TRBV5-1 and TRBJ2-4; D is possibly TRBD1 (6 bases). V shed 0 bases and J shed 3 bases, with 16 bases lying between them. The CDR3 runs 17 residues. Looked up from germline, CDR1 is SGHRS and CDR2 is YFSETQ. The DNA of the CDR3 is TGCGCCAGCAGCTTGGGACAGGATGTTGGGGTCAAAAACATTCAGTACTTC. Residues: CASSLGQDVGVKNIQYF.

This clonotype was found a few times. The chain carries TRBV18 and TRBJ2-7, with D maybe TRBD1 (5 bases). Germline V gives CDR1 KGHSH, CDR2 LQKENI. The V end was cut by 2 bases, the J end by 2 bases, with 16 bases between. The CDR3 covers 16 residues. The CDR3 DNA sequence: TGTGCCAGCTCACCAATCAGGCCAAGGGGCGCCTACGAGCAGTACTTC. The encoded protein is CASSPIRPRGAYEQYF. Variable domain in full (rest from reference TRBV18 and TRBJ2-7): NAGVMQNPRHLVRRRGQEARLRCSPMKGHSHVYWYRQLPEEGLKFMVYLQKENIIDESGMPKERFSAEFPKEGPSILRIQQVVRGDSAAYFCASSPIRPRGAYEQYFGPGTRLTVT.